The rows below give T cell receptor beta chains drawn from one sample of a study of CD8 T cells in Susac syndrome. TCRdb itself ran the immunoSEQ multiplex PCR reads through MiXCR, one entry per CDR3 protein. The table lists 250,000 to 300,000 distinct CDR3 sequences, 80% to 90% of them singletons. The sample taken for sequencing was CD8+ T cells from PBMCs. The source is a human donor with multiple sclerosis. CDR3s include the opening cysteine and the closing phenylalanine or tryptophan. D genes are given only for firm matches. The size entry is marked missing in some rows and otherwise reads once, few, many or a size class.

J gene: TRBJ2-5; clone size: .; D gene: .; V gene: TRBV6-5; CDR3 DNA: TGTGCCAGCAGTTATGAGAGGGGTATCCAAGAGACCCAGTACTTC; CDR3 protein: CASSYERGIQETQYF
J gene: TRBJ2-7; clone size: .; D gene: TRBD2; V gene: TRBV6-5; CDR3 DNA: TGTGCCAGCAGTTATCTAGCGGAAGTCTCCCACGAGCAGTACTTC; CDR3 protein: CASSYLAEVSHEQYF
J gene: TRBJ2-1; clone size: .; D gene: .; V gene: TRBV27; CDR3 DNA: TGTGCCAGCAGTTTATCCGCCTTCAATGAGCAGTTCTTC; CDR3 protein: CASSLSAFNEQFF
J gene: TRBJ2-7; clone size: .; D gene: .; V gene: TRBV27; CDR3 DNA: TGTGCCAGCAGCTTAGGGGGGGGACCCCCCTACGAGCAGTACTTC; CDR3 protein: CASSLGGGPPYEQYF
J gene: TRBJ2-1; clone size: few; D gene: TRBD2; V gene: TRBV7-9; CDR3 DNA: TGTGCCAGCAGCGACACTAGCGGGAGCAGGAAGGAGCAGTTCTTC; CDR3 protein: CASSDTSGSRKEQFF
J gene: TRBJ2-3; clone size: .; D gene: TRBD2; V gene: TRBV28; CDR3 DNA: TGTGCCAGCAGTTTATGGGGACTAGCGGGCCAAGATACGCAGTATTTT; CDR3 protein: CASSLWGLAGQDTQYF
J gene: TRBJ1-1; clone size: once; D gene: .; V gene: TRBV5-1; CDR3 DNA: TGCGCCAGCAGCCGACAGTGGGGTTGGGCTTTCTTT; CDR3 protein: CASSRQWGWAFF
J gene: TRBJ2-1; clone size: .; D gene: TRBD2; V gene: TRBV4-1; CDR3 DNA: TGCGCCAGCAGCTCACTTCTAGCGGATGAGCAGTTCTTC; CDR3 protein: CASSSLLADEQFF
J gene: TRBJ2-1; clone size: .; D gene: .; V gene: TRBV9; CDR3 DNA: TGTGCCAGCAGCGTAGTGGGATCCGGCTACAATGAGCAGTTCTTC; CDR3 protein: CASSVVGSGYNEQFF
J gene: TRBJ2-7; clone size: once; D gene: TRBD2; V gene: TRBV29-1; CDR3 DNA: TGCAGCGTTGAAGGGGCTCACGGGGGGGGGACCTACGAGCAGTACTTC; CDR3 protein: CSVEGAHGGGTYEQYF
J gene: TRBJ1-5; clone size: once; D gene: .; V gene: TRBV6-1; CDR3 DNA: TGTGCCAGCAGTGCTAGACCTGGCGTGGGCAATCAGCCCCAGCATTTT; CDR3 protein: CASSARPGVGNQPQHF
J gene: TRBJ2-4; clone size: .; D gene: .; V gene: TRBV3-1; CDR3 DNA: TGTGCCAGCAGCCCTGAAGACTTCGCCGGAAACATTCAGTACTTC; CDR3 protein: CASSPEDFAGNIQYF
J gene: TRBJ1-3; clone size: once; D gene: .; V gene: TRBV27; CDR3 DNA: TGTGCCAGCAGTTTATCGTCCATCTCTGGAAACACCATATATTTT; CDR3 protein: CASSLSSISGNTIYF
J gene: TRBJ2-3; clone size: .; D gene: .; V gene: TRBV11-2; CDR3 DNA: TGTGCCAGCGGCCTTTTACATGATACGCAGTATTTT; CDR3 protein: CASGLLHDTQYF
J gene: TRBJ1-4; clone size: .; D gene: .; V gene: TRBV27; CDR3 DNA: TGTGCCAGCAGGCCTGTGGGGGCCGGAGAAAAACTGTTTTTT; CDR3 protein: CASRPVGAGEKLFF
J gene: TRBJ2-3; clone size: .; D gene: .; V gene: TRBV6-5; CDR3 DNA: TGTGCCAGCAGCCATGACAGAGTAGGCACAGATACGCAGTATTTT; CDR3 protein: CASSHDRVGTDTQYF
J gene: TRBJ2-7; clone size: .; D gene: .; V gene: TRBV7-9; CDR3 DNA: TGTGCCAGCAGCTCGGACTCCAGACAGTACTTC; CDR3 protein: CASSSDSRQYF
J gene: TRBJ2-1; clone size: once; D gene: TRBD2; V gene: TRBV6-5; CDR3 DNA: TGTGCCACCCATTCAGCGGGATCCTACAATGAGCAGTTCTTC; CDR3 protein: CATHSAGSYNEQFF
J gene: TRBJ2-3; clone size: .; D gene: TRBD2; V gene: TRBV27; CDR3 DNA: TGTGCCGCCCGACTAGCGGGAGAGGGAGATACGCAGTATTTT; CDR3 protein: CAARLAGEGDTQYF
J gene: TRBJ2-5; clone size: .; D gene: .; V gene: TRBV7-9; CDR3 DNA: TGTGCCAGCGTGAGCCGTGCACTGGAGACCCAGTACTTC; CDR3 protein: CASVSRALETQYF
J gene: TRBJ2-3; clone size: .; D gene: .; V gene: TRBV19; CDR3 DNA: TGTGCCAGTAGTCCGGACGGAGGGGAGGCAGATACGCAGTATTTT; CDR3 protein: CASSPDGGEADTQYF
J gene: TRBJ1-1; clone size: .; D gene: .; V gene: TRBV7-9; CDR3 DNA: TGTGCCAGCAGCTTCCCGGCGGGGGCGGGCACTGAAGCTTTCTTT; CDR3 protein: CASSFPAGAGTEAFF
J gene: TRBJ2-1; clone size: .; D gene: .; V gene: TRBV19; CDR3 DNA: TGTGCCAGTAGCGACGAAGGGTATGAGCAGTTCTTC; CDR3 protein: CASSDEGYEQFF
J gene: TRBJ2-5; clone size: .; D gene: .; V gene: TRBV27; CDR3 DNA: TGTGCCAGCAGTTTCTCCCCCGTAGGGGCGAGAGAGACCCAGTACTTC; CDR3 protein: CASSFSPVGARETQYF